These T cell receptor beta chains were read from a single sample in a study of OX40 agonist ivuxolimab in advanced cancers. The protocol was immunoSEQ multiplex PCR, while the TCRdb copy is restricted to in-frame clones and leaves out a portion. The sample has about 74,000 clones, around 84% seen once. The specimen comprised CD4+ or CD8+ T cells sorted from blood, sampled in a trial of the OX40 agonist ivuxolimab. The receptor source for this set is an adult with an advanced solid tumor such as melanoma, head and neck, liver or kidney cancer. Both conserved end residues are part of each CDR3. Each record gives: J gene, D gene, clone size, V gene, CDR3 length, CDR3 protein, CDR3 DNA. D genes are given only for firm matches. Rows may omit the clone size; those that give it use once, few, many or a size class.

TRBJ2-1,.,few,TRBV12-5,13,CASGIRVGNEQFF,TGTGCTAGTGGTATCAGGGTTGGCAATGAGCAGTTCTTC
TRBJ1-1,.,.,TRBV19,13,CASSRVGYTEAFF,TGTGCCAGTAGTAGAGTTGGGTACACTGAAGCTTTCTTT
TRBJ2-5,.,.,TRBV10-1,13,CASSESGTETQYF,TGCGCCAGCAGTGAGTCGGGGACAGAGACCCAGTACTTC
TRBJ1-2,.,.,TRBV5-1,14,CASSGSTGGDGYTF,TGCGCCAGCAGCGGATCGACGGGAGGGGATGGCTACACCTTC
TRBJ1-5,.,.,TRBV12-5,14,CASGLGPSNQPQHF,TGTGCTAGTGGTTTGGGGCCTAGCAATCAGCCCCAGCATTTT
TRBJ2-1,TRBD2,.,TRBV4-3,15,CASSKAGAGNNEQFF,TGCGCCAGCAGCAAGGCGGGAGCCGGGAACAATGAGCAGTTCTTC
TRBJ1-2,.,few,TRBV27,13,CASSRRGADGYTF,TGTGCCAGCAGCCGGCGGGGGGCGGATGGCTACACCTTC
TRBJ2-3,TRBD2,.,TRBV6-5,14,CASIQRGITDTQYF,TGTGCCAGCATCCAGCGGGGTATCACAGATACGCAGTATTTT
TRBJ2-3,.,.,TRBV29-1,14,CSVEARGFPDTQYF,TGCAGCGTCGAGGCTAGAGGATTTCCAGATACGCAGTATTTT
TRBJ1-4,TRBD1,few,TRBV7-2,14,CASSQGTGEEKLFF,TGTGCCAGCAGCCAGGGGACAGGGGAAGAAAAACTGTTTTTT
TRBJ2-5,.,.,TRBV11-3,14,CASSLSRGSETQYF,TGTGCCAGCAGCCTGTCCCGGGGTTCAGAGACCCAGTACTTC
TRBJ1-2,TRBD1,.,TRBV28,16,CASSRALTGGGGGYTF,TGTGCCAGCAGCCGCGCCCTTACAGGGGGCGGGGGTGGCTACACCTTC
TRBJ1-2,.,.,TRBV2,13,CASSYQGSHGYTF,TGTGCCAGCAGTTACCAGGGATCCCATGGCTACACCTTC
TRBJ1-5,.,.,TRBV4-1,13,CASSQVFTEPQHF,TGCGCCAGCAGCCAAGTCTTTACGGAGCCCCAGCATTTT
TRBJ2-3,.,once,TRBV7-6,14,CASAGEGTTDTQYF,TGTGCCAGCGCAGGGGAGGGAACCACAGATACGCAGTATTTT
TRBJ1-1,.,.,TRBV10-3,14,CAISESQDGYEAFF,TGTGCCATCAGTGAGTCCCAGGACGGGTATGAAGCTTTCTTT
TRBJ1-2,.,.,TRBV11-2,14,CASSFDRSNYGYTF,TGTGCCAGCAGCTTTGACAGATCTAACTATGGCTACACCTTC
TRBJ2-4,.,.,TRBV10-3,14,CAISESIGGDIQYF,TGTGCCATCAGTGAGTCAATAGGCGGGGACATTCAGTACTTC
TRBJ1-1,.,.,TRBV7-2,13,CASSPGQNTEAFF,TGTGCCAGCAGCCCGGGACAGAACACTGAAGCTTTCTTT
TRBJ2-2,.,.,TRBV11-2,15,CASSLDRLASGELFF,TGTGCCAGCAGCTTAGATCGTCTAGCCTCCGGGGAGCTGTTTTTT
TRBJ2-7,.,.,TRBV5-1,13,CASSFQASYEQYF,TGCGCCAGCAGCTTCCAGGCCTCCTACGAGCAGTACTTC
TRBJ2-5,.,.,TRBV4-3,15,CASSQDWGAEETQYF,TGCGCCAGCAGCCAAGATTGGGGGGCTGAGGAGACCCAGTACTTC
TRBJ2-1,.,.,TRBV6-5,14,CASSYDYRGGEQFF,TGTGCCAGCAGTTATGACTACAGGGGAGGTGAGCAGTTCTTC
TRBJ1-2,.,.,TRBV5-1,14,CASSLDGGNYGYTF,TGCGCCAGCAGCTTGGACGGCGGTAACTATGGCTACACCTTC
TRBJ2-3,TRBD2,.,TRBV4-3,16,CASSPGLGFSTDTQYF,TGCGCCAGCAGCCCCGGACTAGGGTTTAGCACAGATACGCAGTATTTT
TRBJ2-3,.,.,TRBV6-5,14,CASSLALATDTQYF,TGTGCCAGCAGCCTGGCTCTAGCGACAGATACGCAGTATTTT
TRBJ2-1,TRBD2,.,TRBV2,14,CASSGLAGVIEQFF,TGTGCCAGCAGTGGACTAGCGGGAGTAATTGAGCAGTTCTTC
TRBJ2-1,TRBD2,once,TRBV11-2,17,CASSLGTSGRFHNEQFF,TGTGCCAGCAGCTTAGGGACTAGCGGGAGGTTCCACAATGAGCAGTTCTTC
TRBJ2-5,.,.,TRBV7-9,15,CASSSPQGPRETQYF,TGTGCCAGCAGCTCCCCCCAAGGCCCACGGGAGACCCAGTACTTC
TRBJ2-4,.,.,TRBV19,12,CASSMGENIQYF,TGTGCCAGTAGTATGGGGGAAAACATTCAGTACTTC
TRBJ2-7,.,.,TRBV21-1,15,CASSTYPWGVNEQYF,TGTGCCAGCAGCACATACCCGTGGGGGGTGAACGAGCAGTACTTC
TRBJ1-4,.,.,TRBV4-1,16,CASSQDTTATNEKLFF,TGCGCCAGCAGCCAAGACACGACAGCAACTAATGAAAAACTGTTTTTT
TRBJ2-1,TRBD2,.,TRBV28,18,CASRPIIRLREGRGEQFF,TGTGCCAGCCGTCCTATTATACGGCTTCGGGAGGGCCGAGGTGAGCAGTTCTTC
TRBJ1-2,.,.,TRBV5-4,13,CASSLATPNGYTF,TGTGCCAGCAGCTTGGCGACACCGAATGGCTACACCTTC
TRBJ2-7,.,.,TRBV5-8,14,CASKFTGPLDEQYF,TGTGCCAGCAAGTTCACAGGACCCTTGGACGAGCAGTACTTC
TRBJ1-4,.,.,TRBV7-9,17,CASSSGAQGGGNEKLFF,TGTGCCAGCAGCTCGGGAGCCCAAGGGGGAGGTAATGAAAAACTGTTTTTT
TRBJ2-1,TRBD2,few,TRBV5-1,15,CASSWSGGSNNEQFF,TGCGCCAGCAGCTGGAGCGGGGGTTCAAACAATGAGCAGTTCTTC
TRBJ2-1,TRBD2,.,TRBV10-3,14,CAIRASGNEGEQFF,TGTGCCATCAGGGCTAGCGGGAATGAGGGTGAGCAGTTCTTC
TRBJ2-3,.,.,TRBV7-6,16,CASSLGGGTSVNTQYF,TGTGCCAGCAGCTTAGGAGGCGGGACATCGGTTAATACGCAGTATTTT
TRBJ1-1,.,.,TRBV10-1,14,CASNSELLNTEAFF,TGCGCCAGCAATTCCGAATTACTCAACACTGAAGCTTTCTTT
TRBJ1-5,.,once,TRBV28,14,CASGGLGENQPQHF,TGTGCCAGCGGGGGCCTGGGTGAAAATCAGCCCCAGCATTTT
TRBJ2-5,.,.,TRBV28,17,CASSPGAGTTDGETQYF,TGTGCCAGCAGTCCGGGGGCCGGGACAACGGACGGGGAGACCCAGTACTTC
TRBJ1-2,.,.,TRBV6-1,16,CASSEVWSTASYGYTF,TGTGCCAGCAGTGAAGTGTGGTCGACAGCCAGCTATGGCTACACCTTC
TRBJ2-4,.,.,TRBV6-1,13,CASSEGGTPWHNF,TGTGCCAGCAGTGAAGGGGGGACCCCCTGGCATAACTTC
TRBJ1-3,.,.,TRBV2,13,CASSESPRNTIYF,TGTGCCAGCAGTGAATCCCCTAGAAACACCATATATTTT
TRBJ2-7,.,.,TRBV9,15,CASSVGPGSSYEQYF,TGTGCCAGCAGCGTAGGCCCGGGGAGCTCCTACGAGCAGTACTTC
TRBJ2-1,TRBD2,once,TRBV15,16,CATSRGGLAGYNEQFF,TGTGCCACCAGCAGGGGAGGACTAGCGGGCTACAATGAGCAGTTCTTC
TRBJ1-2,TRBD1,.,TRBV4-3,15,CASSPDRGGNYGYTF,TGCGCCAGCAGCCCCGACAGGGGGGGGAACTATGGCTACACCTTC
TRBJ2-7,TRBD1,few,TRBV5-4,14,CASSPRTGDYEQYF,TGTGCCAGCAGCCCCCGGACAGGGGACTACGAGCAGTACTTC
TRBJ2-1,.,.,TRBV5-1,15,CASSPGGSPFNEQFF,TGCGCCAGCAGTCCCGGAGGGAGTCCCTTTAATGAGCAGTTCTTC